Shown below are 27 T cell receptor beta chains from a single sample sequenced in a study of blood T cell repertoires in COVID-19. Sequencing was performed with immunoSEQ multiplex PCR; in TCRdb, only in-frame clones are kept and a portion is missing. The profile shows just over 350,000 clones, 86% of them singletons. Specimen: peripheral blood. These receptors were collected from a woman between 55 and 75 years old with COVID-19, enrolled during active disease.

This chain connects TRBV12-5 to TRBJ1-1; D remains unclear. The CDR3 has 11 amino acids. V lost 7 bases, J lost 7 bases, and 10 bases lay in between. Germline V CDR1 and CDR2: LGHNT, FRNRAP. For the CDR3, the DNA is TGTGCTAGTGTTAACAGTCATGAAGCTTTCTTT. As protein: CASVNSHEAFF.

The V and J genes are TRBV6-5 and TRBJ1-2; D remains ambiguous. The CDR3 has 16 residues. Germline values: CDR1 MNHEY, CDR2 SVGAGI. V was pared by 2 bases and J by 5 bases, with 18 bases between. The CDR3: CASSYSVISEPYGYTF. The CDR3 DNA is TGTGCCAGCAGTTACAGCGTGATTAGTGAACCTTATGGCTACACCTTC.

This clone was seen a single time. The chain has TRBV6-5 and TRBJ1-1; no reliable D call. V was clipped by 0 bases and J by 5 bases, with 10 bases between them. CDR1 is MNHEY and CDR2 is SVGAGI in the germline V gene. This CDR3 is 14 amino acids long. In DNA, the CDR3 is TGTGCCAGCAGTTACTCGCCGACGGAGACTGAAGCTTTCTTT. It encodes CASSYSPTETEAFF.

CDR3 DNA: TGTGCCAGCAGCTTAGGGCAGAACTACGAGCAGTACTTC. The encoded protein is CASSLGQNYEQYF. This chain connects TRBV11-2 to TRBJ2-7, with D uncertain. Trimming left V 1 base short and J 3 bases short, with 7 bases between. This CDR3 contains 13 residues. Germline CDR1 is SGHAT and CDR2 is FQNNGV.

The CDR3 DNA is TGTGCCAGCAGCCAATACGGACTAGCGGGGGGATTGGAGCAGTACTTC. This encodes CASSQYGLAGGLEQYF. The V gene is TRBV28, the J gene TRBJ2-7; 14 bases match TRBD2. V was pared by 6 bases and J by 7 bases, with 11 bases of the junction left unmatched. This CDR3 comprises 16 residues. CDR1 and CDR2 (germline): MDHEN, SYDVKM.

The CDR3 coding sequence is TGCAGCGCAAGGGGGCCAGAATACGAGCAGTACTTC. Translating it yields CSARGPEYEQYF. The rearrangement uses TRBV29-1 and TRBJ2-7; 7 bases fit TRBD1. J gave up 4 bases and V 7 bases, and 7 bases lay outside the gene matches. Per germline, CDR1 SQVTM and CDR2 ANQGSEA. The CDR3 runs to 12 residues.

The chain carries TRBV6-2 or TRBV6-3 and TRBJ2-7; 10 bases line up with TRBD1. Germline trimming cut 3 bases from V and 7 bases from J; bases unmatched to any gene: 6. Germline loops: CDR1 MNHEY, CDR2 SVGEGT. The CDR3 loop spans 14 amino acids. The CDR3: CASSYMGTGEEQYF. The CDR3 nucleotides are TGTGCCAGCAGTTATATGGGGACAGGGGAAGAGCAGTACTTC.

The V and J genes are TRBV3-1 (or the pseudogene TRBV3-2) and TRBJ2-5; TRBD2 agrees at 7 bases. The V segment lost 2 bases and the J segment 2 bases; nucleotides outside the gene matches: 8. Germline loops: CDR1 LGHDT, CDR2 YNNKEL (reference sequence). There are 16 residues in the CDR3. In nucleotides, the CDR3 is TGTGCCAGCAGCCAAAATTGGGCGGGGGAGCAAGAGACCCAGTACTTC. Protein product: CASSQNWAGEQETQYF.

V and J are TRBV3-1 (or the pseudogene TRBV3-2) and TRBJ1-3; D may be TRBD1 (6 bases). Trimming left V 1 base short and J 3 bases short, with 16 bases between. Per germline, CDR1 LGHDT and CDR2 YNNKEL (reference sequence). This CDR3 comprises 17 residues. This chain's CDR3 is CASSQVWGQRLGNTIYF. DNA of the CDR3: TGTGCCAGCAGCCAAGTTTGGGGACAACGTCTTGGAAACACCATATATTTT.

The V gene is TRBV28, the J gene TRBJ1-2; D is possibly TRBD1 (5 bases). Germline V lookup: CDR1 MDHEN, CDR2 SYDVKM. The CDR3 contains 14 residues. The ends were cut back, 3 bases at V and 1 base at J, with 9 bases in the middle. CDR3 residues: CASSLVGDNYGYTF. The CDR3 region has the DNA TGTGCCAGCAGTTTGGTAGGGGATAACTATGGCTACACCTTC.

The J gene is TRBJ1-3, the V gene TRBV5-5; a weak D match, TRBD1 (5 bases). Germline CDR1 is SGHKS and CDR2 is YYEKEE (reference sequence). The CDR3 contains 16 residues. The V end lost 4 bases, the J end lost 0 bases, and 14 bases lay between the germline ends. The CDR3 DNA sequence: TGTGCCAGCAGCCCCCAGGGCCTATACTCTGGAAACACCATATATTTT. Encoded protein: CASSPQGLYSGNTIYF.

This clone was recorded only once. This chain uses TRBV3-1 (or the pseudogene TRBV3-2) with TRBJ1-1, with D possibly TRBD1 on 5 matching bases. The CDR3 is made up of 15 amino acids. The V and J ends lost 4 bases and 3 bases respectively, with 15 bases between them. Germline values: CDR1 LGHDT, CDR2 YNNKEL (reference sequence). CDR3 loop: CASSPTTRGDTEAFF. In DNA form, the CDR3 reads TGTGCCAGCAGCCCTACGACAAGGGGTGACACTGAAGCTTTCTTT.

The chain couples TRBV5-1 to TRBJ2-2, with 8 positions matching TRBD2. The CDR3 consists of 19 residues. Unmatched junction bases numbered 13, after V lost 0 bases and J lost 3 bases. The germline gives CDR1 SGHRS, CDR2 YFSETQ. Written as DNA, the CDR3 is TGCGCCAGCAGCTTGGGCCTAGCGGGCTCCACTGCGGACACCGGGGAGCTGTTTTTT. Protein sequence: CASSLGLAGSTADTGELFF.

In its sample, this clone was seen once. This sample includes further DNA sequences coding for the same CDR3. J is TRBJ2-1 and V is TRBV5-5; 10 bases match TRBD2. Germline CDR1 is SGHKS and CDR2 is YYEKEE (reference sequence). The CDR3 covers 15 residues. Unmatched junction bases numbered 4, after V lost 5 bases and J lost 2 bases. The CDR3 here is CASSLSGGAYNEQFF. The CDR3 nucleotides are TGTGCCAGCAGTTTGAGCGGGGGGGCCTACAATGAGCAGTTCTTC.

The rearrangement links TRBV27 to TRBJ2-7; D unclear. The CDR3 has 13 residues. The germline V and J ends were trimmed by 0 bases and 4 bases, with 7 bases remaining between them. The germline CDR1 and CDR2 sequences are MNHEY and SMNVEV (reference sequence). Here the CDR3 reads CASSLSSEYEQYF. In nucleotides, the CDR3 is TGTGCCAGCAGTTTATCCTCCGAGTACGAGCAGTACTTC.

For the CDR3, the DNA is TGTGCCAGCAGCCAAGGGACAGGGGCGAATCAGCCCCAGCATTTT. Its translation: CASSQGTGANQPQHF. The chain carries TRBV6-2 or TRBV6-3 and TRBJ1-5; 10 nucleotides align to TRBD1. The CDR3 runs to 15 residues. Per germline, CDR1 MNHEY and CDR2 SVGEGT. V lost 6 bases, J lost 4 bases, and 6 bases stayed unmatched.

This clone was recorded once. J is TRBJ2-1 and V is TRBV5-1, with TRBD2 matching over 9 bases. The CDR3 length is 16 residues. CDR1 and CDR2 (germline): SGHRS, YFSETQ. V shed 2 bases and J 4 bases; nucleotides not matched to a gene: 7. The CDR3 region is CASSFASGEGYNEQFF. The CDR3 DNA is TGCGCCAGCAGCTTCGCTAGCGGGGAGGGTTACAATGAGCAGTTCTTC. The full variable domain, rest sourced from reference TRBV5-1 and TRBJ2-1, is KAGVTQTPRYLIKTRGQQVTLSCSPISGHRSVSWYQQTPGQGLQFLFEYFSETQRNKGNFPGRFSGRQFSNSRSEMNVSTLELGDSALYLCASSFASGEGYNEQFFGPGTRLTVL.

This clone was observed a single time. V is TRBV30 and J is TRBJ1-2; the D is unclear. Germline V gene lookup returns CDR1 GTSNPN and CDR2 SVGIG (reference sequence). CDR3 size: 13 residues. V lost 0 bases, J lost 2 bases, and 7 bases lay in between. CDR3 loop: CAWSVGRNYGYTF. CDR3 nucleotides: TGTGCCTGGAGTGTAGGCAGGAACTATGGCTACACCTTC.

The chain recombines TRBV7-2 with TRBJ2-7; 7 bases map to TRBD1. The CDR3 spans 15 residues. V shed 4 bases, J shed 1 base, and the junction held 7 bases outside the gene matches. Germline V lookup: CDR1 SGHTA, CDR2 FQGNSA. CDR3 coding DNA: TGTGCCAGCAGCTCTGAGACAGGGATTTCCTACGAGCAGTACTTC. Its translation: CASSSETGISYEQYF.

J is TRBJ1-2 and V is TRBV5-6; D not certain. Germline CDR1 SGHDT, CDR2 YYEEEE. V lost 7 bases, J lost 6 bases, and 16 bases lay in between. This CDR3 has 13 amino acids. CDR3 nucleotide sequence: TGTGCCAGCTGGGCTCTCAGCCTTGATGGCTACACCTTC. Encoded protein: CASWALSLDGYTF.

This rearrangement joins TRBV7-2 to TRBJ2-6, with D perhaps matching TRBD1 (6 bases). V was clipped by 0 bases and J by 0 bases, with 9 bases between them. Germline V gene lookup returns CDR1 SGHTA and CDR2 FQGNSA. The CDR3 spans 17 residues. The CDR3 coding sequence is TGTGCCAGCAGCTTAGCGGGGGCCAGCTCTGGGGCCAACGTCCTGACTTTC. It codes for CASSLAGASSGANVLTF.

Only one count was recorded for this clone. The chain links TRBV3-1 (or the pseudogene TRBV3-2) to TRBJ2-5, with TRBD2 matching 7 bases. Germline V gives CDR1 LGHDT, CDR2 YNNKEL (reference sequence). V gave up 4 bases and J gave up 1 base; unmatched junction bases: 6. The CDR3 consists of 15 residues. DNA for the CDR3: TGTGCCAGCAGCCCACGCGCTAGCGGCCAAGAGACCCAGTACTTC. It yields the protein CASSPRASGQETQYF.

This chain uses TRBV5-1 with TRBJ1-2, with TRBD1 as a possible D gene (5 bases). The V gene's germline CDR1 is SGHRS and CDR2 YFSETQ. Trimming stripped 2 bases from V and 13 bases from J, with 21 bases between. The CDR3 is 14 amino acids. For the CDR3, the DNA is TGCGCCAGCAGCTTCATCGGAGGGAGGGGCCCATTCACCTTC. Its translation is CASSFIGGRGPFTF. Complete variable domain (other parts from reference TRBV5-1 and TRBJ1-2): KAGVTQTPRYLIKTRGQQVTLSCSPISGHRSVSWYQQTPGQGLQFLFEYFSETQRNKGNFPGRFSGRQFSNSRSEMNVSTLELGDSALYLCASSFIGGRGPFTFGSGTRLTVV.

The chain combines TRBV19 with TRBJ1-1, with TRBD1 matching over 7 bases. Germline V lookup: CDR1 LNHDA, CDR2 SQIVND (reference sequence). The CDR3 loop spans 15 amino acids. Trimming removed 6 bases from V and 1 base from J; junction bases left unmatched: 8. The CDR3 DNA follows: TGTGCCAGTAGCCCGAGACAGGGTTGGAACACTGAAGCTTTCTTT. This gives the protein CASSPRQGWNTEAFF.

This chain joins TRBV5-1 and TRBJ2-2, with 12 bases aligning to TRBD1. Germline assignment: CDR1 SGHRS and CDR2 YFSETQ. The V and J ends lost 4 bases and 8 bases, in that order; junction bases with no gene match: 6. This CDR3 comprises 15 residues. The CDR3 DNA is TGCGCCAGCAGCCCGGGGACAGGGGGCTCGGGGGAGCTGTTTTTT. This gives the protein CASSPGTGGSGELFF.

This clone was seen just once. The J gene is TRBJ2-7, the V gene TRBV6-5; 12 bases agree with TRBD2. This CDR3 is built from 16 residues. Germline CDR1 is MNHEY and CDR2 is SVGAGI. The V segment lost 0 bases and the J segment 4 bases; nucleotides outside the gene matches: 4. The CDR3 loop is CASSYSRLAGEYEQYF. CDR3 nucleotide sequence: TGTGCCAGCAGTTACTCCCGACTAGCGGGGGAATACGAGCAGTACTTC.

The chain employs TRBV6-2 or TRBV6-3 and TRBJ2-3; TRBD1 aligns across 9 bases. The J segment lost 5 bases and the V segment lost 6 bases, leaving 9 bases of the junction unmatched. The germline CDR1 and CDR2 sequences are MNHEY and SVGEGT. The CDR3 sequence is 15 residues long. The chain's CDR3 is CASSPQGARKDTQYF. The CDR3 DNA follows: TGTGCCAGCAGCCCACAGGGGGCGCGGAAAGATACGCAGTATTTT.